The present T cell receptor (beta chain) was sequenced within a study of shared clonotypes between healthy human individuals. Study background: The plates for each donor numbered three CD4 naive, three CD4 memory, two CD8 naive and one CD8 memory. Overall study results and limits: Exclusively blood specimens were collected; tissue repertoires likely differ.

Deletions cut 11 bases from V and 7 bases from J, with 9 bases between. The germline V gene encodes CDR1 MDHEN and CDR2 SYDVKM. There are 9 residues in the CDR3. The data were produced by immunoSEQ multiplex PCR, yet TCRdb's version contains in-frame clones alone and is incomplete. In the table there are approximately 600,000 clones, approximately 95% of which are singletons. Of note for this clone: The target antigen is unknown.

CD45RO-negative, CCR7-selected cells formed the naive CD8 fraction, which excluded terminally differentiated effector memory CD45RA+ cells. This chain connects TRBV28 to TRBJ2-7; D is uncertain. This receptor was obtained from a woman aged 25-40 years in good health. The source material was naive CD8+ T cells sorted from blood. The CDR3 DNA follows: TGTGCCGCCGGGCGGGAGCAGTACTTC. This codes for CAAGREQYF.